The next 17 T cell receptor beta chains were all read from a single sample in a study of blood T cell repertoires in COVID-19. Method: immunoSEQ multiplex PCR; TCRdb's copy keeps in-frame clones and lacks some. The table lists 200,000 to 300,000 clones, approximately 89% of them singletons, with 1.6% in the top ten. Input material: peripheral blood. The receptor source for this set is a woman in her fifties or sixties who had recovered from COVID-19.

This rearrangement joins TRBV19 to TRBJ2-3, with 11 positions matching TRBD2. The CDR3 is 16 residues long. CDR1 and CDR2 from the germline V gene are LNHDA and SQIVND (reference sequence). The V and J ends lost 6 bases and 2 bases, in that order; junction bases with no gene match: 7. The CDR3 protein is CASRPYSGGATDTQYF. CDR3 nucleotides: TGTGCCAGTAGGCCGTATAGCGGGGGGGCCACAGATACGCAGTATTTT.

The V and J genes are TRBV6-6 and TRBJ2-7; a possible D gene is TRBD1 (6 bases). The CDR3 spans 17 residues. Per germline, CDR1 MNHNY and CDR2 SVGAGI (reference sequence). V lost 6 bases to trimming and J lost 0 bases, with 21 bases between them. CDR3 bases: TGTGCCAGCAGCCGAATGGGGGCCTTACAAAGCTCCTACGAGCAGTACTTC. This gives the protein CASSRMGALQSSYEQYF.

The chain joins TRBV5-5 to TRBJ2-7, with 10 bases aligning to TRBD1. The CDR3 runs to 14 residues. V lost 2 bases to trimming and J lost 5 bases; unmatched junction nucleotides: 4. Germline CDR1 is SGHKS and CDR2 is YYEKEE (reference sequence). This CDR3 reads CASSFRDRGDEQYF. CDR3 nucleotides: TGTGCCAGCAGCTTCCGGGACAGGGGTGACGAGCAGTACTTC.

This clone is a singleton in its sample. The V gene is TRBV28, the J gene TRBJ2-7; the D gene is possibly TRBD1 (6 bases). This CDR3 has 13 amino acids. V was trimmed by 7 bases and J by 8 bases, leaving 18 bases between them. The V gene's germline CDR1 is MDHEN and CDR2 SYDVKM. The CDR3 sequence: CASTHRVGRQQYF. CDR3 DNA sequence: TGTGCCAGCACTCACAGGGTTGGGCGTCAGCAGTACTTC.

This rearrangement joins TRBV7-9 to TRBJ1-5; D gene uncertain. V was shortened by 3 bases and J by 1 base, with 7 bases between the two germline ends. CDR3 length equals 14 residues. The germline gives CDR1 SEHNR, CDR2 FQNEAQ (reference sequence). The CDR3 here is CASSFGMSNQPQHF. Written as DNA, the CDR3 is TGTGCCAGCAGCTTCGGGATGAGCAATCAGCCCCAGCATTTT.

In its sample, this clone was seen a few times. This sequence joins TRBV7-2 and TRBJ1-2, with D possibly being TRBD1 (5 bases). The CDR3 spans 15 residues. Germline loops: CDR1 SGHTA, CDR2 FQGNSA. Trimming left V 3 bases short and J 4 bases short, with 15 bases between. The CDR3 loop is CASSFTGPFGYGYTF. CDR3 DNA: TGTGCCAGCAGCTTTACAGGACCCTTTGGCTATGGCTACACCTTC. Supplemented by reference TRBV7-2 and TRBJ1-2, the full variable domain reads GAGVSQSPSNKVTEKGKDVELRCDPISGHTALYWYRQSLGQGLEFLIYFQGNSAPDKSGLPSDRFSAERTGGSVSTLTIQRTQQEDSAVYLCASSFTGPFGYGYTFGSGTRLTVV.

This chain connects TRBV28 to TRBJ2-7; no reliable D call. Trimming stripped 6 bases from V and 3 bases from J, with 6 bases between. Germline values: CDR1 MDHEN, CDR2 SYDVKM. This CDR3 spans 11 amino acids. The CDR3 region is CASRLYYEQYF. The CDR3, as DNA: TGTGCCAGCAGGCTATACTACGAGCAGTACTTC.

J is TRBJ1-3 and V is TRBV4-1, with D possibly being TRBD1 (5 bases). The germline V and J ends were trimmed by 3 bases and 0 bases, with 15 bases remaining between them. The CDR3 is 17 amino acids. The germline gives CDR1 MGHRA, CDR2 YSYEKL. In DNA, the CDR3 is TGCGCCAGCAGCCAGGAGGGACCGGAAAACTCTGGAAACACCATATATTTT. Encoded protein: CASSQEGPENSGNTIYF.

The DNA for the CDR3 is TGTGCCAGCAGTGAAGCGCGTGTAGAAGCTTTCTTT. It codes for CASSEARVEAFF. The V call is TRBV6-1, the J call TRBJ1-1; D ambiguous. V shed 0 bases and J shed 8 bases, with 7 bases lying between them. There are 12 residues in the CDR3. Germline assignment: CDR1 MNHNS and CDR2 SASEGT.

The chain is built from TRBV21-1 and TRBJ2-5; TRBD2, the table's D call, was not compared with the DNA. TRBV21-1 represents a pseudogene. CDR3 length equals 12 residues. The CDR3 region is CASSKGASLPYF. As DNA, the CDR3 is TGTGCCAGCAGCAAAGGTGCGTCCCTCCCCTACTTC.

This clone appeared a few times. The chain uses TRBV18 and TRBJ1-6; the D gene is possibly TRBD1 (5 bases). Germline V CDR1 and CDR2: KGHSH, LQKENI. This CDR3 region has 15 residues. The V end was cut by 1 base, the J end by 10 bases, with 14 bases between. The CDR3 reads CASSPQGLGESPLHF. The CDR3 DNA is TGTGCCAGCTCACCACAGGGACTCGGAGAATCACCCCTCCACTTT.

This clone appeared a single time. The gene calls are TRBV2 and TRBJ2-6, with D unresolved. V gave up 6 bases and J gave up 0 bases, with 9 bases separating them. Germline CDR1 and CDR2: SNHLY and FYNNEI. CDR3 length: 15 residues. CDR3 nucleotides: TGTGCCAGCAGGTACCACGGCTCTGGGGCCAACGTCCTGACTTTC. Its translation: CASRYHGSGANVLTF.

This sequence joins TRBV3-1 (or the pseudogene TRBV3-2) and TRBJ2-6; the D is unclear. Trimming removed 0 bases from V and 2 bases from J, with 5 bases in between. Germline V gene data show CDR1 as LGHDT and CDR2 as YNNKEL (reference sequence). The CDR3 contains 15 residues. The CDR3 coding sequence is TGTGCCAGCAGCCAAGATCTAGCTGGGGCCAACGTCCTGACTTTC. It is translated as CASSQDLAGANVLTF.

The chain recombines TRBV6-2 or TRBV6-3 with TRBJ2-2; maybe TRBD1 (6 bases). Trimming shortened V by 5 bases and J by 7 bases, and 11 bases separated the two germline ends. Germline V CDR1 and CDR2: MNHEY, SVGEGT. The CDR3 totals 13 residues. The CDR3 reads CASSTLGGGELFF. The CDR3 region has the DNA TGTGCCAGCAGTACCCTAGGGGGCGGGGAGCTGTTTTTT.

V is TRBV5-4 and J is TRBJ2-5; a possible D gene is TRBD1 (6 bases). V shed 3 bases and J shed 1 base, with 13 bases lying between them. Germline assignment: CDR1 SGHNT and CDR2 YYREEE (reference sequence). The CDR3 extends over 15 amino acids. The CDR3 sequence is CASSSNTGIQETQYF. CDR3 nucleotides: TGTGCCAGCAGCTCAAACACAGGGATCCAAGAGACCCAGTACTTC.

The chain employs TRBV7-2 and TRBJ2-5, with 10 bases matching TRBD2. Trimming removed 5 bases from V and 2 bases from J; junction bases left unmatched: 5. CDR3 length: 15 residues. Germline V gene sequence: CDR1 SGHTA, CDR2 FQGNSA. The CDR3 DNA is TGTGCCAGCAGCCCCGGACTAGCGGAGCAAGAGACCCAGTACTTC. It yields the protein CASSPGLAEQETQYF.

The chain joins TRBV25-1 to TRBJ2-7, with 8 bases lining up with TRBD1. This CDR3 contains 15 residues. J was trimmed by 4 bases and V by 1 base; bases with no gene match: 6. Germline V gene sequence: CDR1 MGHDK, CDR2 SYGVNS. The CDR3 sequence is CASSEWNRGVYEQYF. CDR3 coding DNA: TGTGCCAGCAGTGAATGGAACAGGGGGGTGTACGAGCAGTACTTC.